Shown below are 3 T cell receptor beta chains from a single sample sequenced in a study of vaccination and CD4 T cells after COVID-19. Researchers used the Oncomine TCR Beta short-read assay to sequence DNA from cultured CD4+ T cells. TCRdb re-called the PCR reads with MiXCR, one entry per CDR3 protein. This table has roughly 8,900 distinct CDR3 sequences, under 65% appearing once. No antigen is known for these receptors. Documented treatment: approximately 9-day PBMC culture with coronavirus spike peptide pools or control peptides (ViraFEST assay). The material sequenced was CD4+ T cells from blood, cultured in vitro. These receptors originate from a human donor who had recovered from COVID-19.

The V and J genes are TRBV28 and TRBJ2-7; no definite D call. Germline CDR1 reads MDHEN; CDR2 reads SYDVKM. The V gene lost 3 bases and the J gene lost 2 bases, with 5 bases spanning the gap. This CDR3 contains 12 residues. This CDR3 reads CASSLPPYEQYF. The CDR3 DNA reads as TGTGCCAGCAGTTTGCCCCCCTACGAGCAGTACTTC.

This clonotype occurred a few times. V usage is TRBV20-1 and J usage is TRBJ1-2, with no clear D. There are 15 residues in the CDR3. Trimming stripped 0 bases from V and 3 bases from J, with 14 bases between. Germline values: CDR1 DFQATT, CDR2 SNEGSKA (reference sequence). Here the CDR3 reads CSARDLGRGDYGYTF. The CDR3 DNA sequence: TGCAGTGCTAGAGATCTTGGACGGGGAGACTATGGCTACACCTTC.

Regarding this clonotype: Compared with germline, one end of the junction differs, possibly owing to a read error. The chain has TRBV6-4 and TRBJ2-2; 9 bases match TRBD1. Germline loops: CDR1 MRHNA, CDR2 SNTAGT. The CDR3 is 13 amino acids. The CDR3 is CASGTGNAGELFF. CDR3 DNA: TGTGCCAGCGGGACAGGGAACGCCGGGGAGCTGTTTTTT.